Listed below are T cell receptor beta chains from one sample, sequenced in a study of early T cells in non-severe SARS-CoV-2 infection. TCRdb processed the 5' RACE reads anew with MiXCR; each CDR3 protein has one entry. The sample contains some 40,000 distinct CDR3 sequences, approximately 4.1% of which appear only once. Sequenced: whole blood. The receptors here all came from an adult who was a healthcare worker with PCR-confirmed SARS-CoV-2 infection or an uninfected control (not recorded which). Both conserved end residues are part of each CDR3. The order of the fields is V gene, clone size, D gene, J gene, CDR3 DNA, CDR3 protein. A D gene is named only where the DNA matches it firmly. Size is omitted from some rows. Given values are once, few, many or a class for expanded clones.

v_call: TRBV24-1; clone_size: few; d_call: .; j_call: TRBJ2-7; cdr3_nt: TGTGCCACCAGTGATTTGGGCTACGAGCAGTACTTC; cdr3_aa: CATSDLGYEQYF
v_call: TRBV12-3/TRBV12-4; clone_size: many; d_call: .; j_call: TRBJ2-3; cdr3_nt: TGTGCCAGCAGTTTGGTCGACCCCACAGATACGCAGTATTTT; cdr3_aa: CASSLVDPTDTQYF
v_call: TRBV9; clone_size: many; d_call: .; j_call: TRBJ2-7; cdr3_nt: TGTGCCAGCAGCGTACAGGCCGAGAGCTCCTACGAGCAGTACTTC; cdr3_aa: CASSVQAESSYEQYF
v_call: TRBV7-8; clone_size: many; d_call: .; j_call: TRBJ1-5; cdr3_nt: TGTGCCAGCAGCTCGCTCCCTACAGGGTACAATCAGCCCCAGCATTTT; cdr3_aa: CASSSLPTGYNQPQHF
v_call: TRBV4-3; clone_size: many; d_call: .; j_call: TRBJ2-2; cdr3_nt: TGCGCCAGCAGCCAAGATCGGGCAGCGGGCACCGGGGAGCTGTTTTTT; cdr3_aa: CASSQDRAAGTGELFF
v_call: TRBV12-3/TRBV12-4; clone_size: many; d_call: .; j_call: TRBJ2-2; cdr3_nt: TGTGCCTGGCGCGGGGATAACACCGGGGAGCTGTTTTTT; cdr3_aa: CAWRGDNTGELFF
v_call: TRBV2; clone_size: .; d_call: TRBD2; j_call: TRBJ2-1; cdr3_nt: TGTGCCAGCAAGGGGTGGAGCGGGAGGGCCCCATACAATGAGCAGTTCTTC; cdr3_aa: CASKGWSGRAPYNEQFF
v_call: TRBV4-3; clone_size: many; d_call: TRBD2; j_call: TRBJ2-1; cdr3_nt: TGCGCCAGCAGCCAAGATTGGGCGGGAGCACTTCGTTTGTTCTTC; cdr3_aa: CASSQDWAGALRLFF
v_call: TRBV20-1; clone_size: many; d_call: .; j_call: TRBJ1-1; cdr3_nt: TGCAGTGCTAGAGACACTAGGGGGAACACTGAAGCTTTCTTT; cdr3_aa: CSARDTRGNTEAFF
v_call: TRBV7-6; clone_size: many; d_call: .; j_call: TRBJ2-7; cdr3_nt: TGTGCCAGCAGCTTAGGGGGTATATCATCCCAAGGTACGATCGAGCAGTACTTC; cdr3_aa: CASSLGGISSQGTIEQYF
v_call: TRBV25-1; clone_size: .; d_call: TRBD2; j_call: TRBJ2-7; cdr3_nt: TGTGCCAGCAGGAGGGCGGGAGGTTCCTACGAGCAGTACTTC; cdr3_aa: CASRRAGGSYEQYF
v_call: TRBV29-1; clone_size: few; d_call: TRBD1; j_call: TRBJ1-1; cdr3_nt: TGCAGCGTTGAAGAACAGGGGGTAGCTGAAGCTTTCTTT; cdr3_aa: CSVEEQGVAEAFF
v_call: TRBV10-3; clone_size: many; d_call: .; j_call: TRBJ1-4; cdr3_nt: TGTGCCATCAGTGATAAGACCGAAAAACTGTTTTTT; cdr3_aa: CAISDKTEKLFF
v_call: TRBV28; clone_size: many; d_call: TRBD1; j_call: TRBJ1-2; cdr3_nt: TGTGCCAGCAGTGTGGGGACAGTCACCTATGGCTACACCTTC; cdr3_aa: CASSVGTVTYGYTF
v_call: TRBV7-9; clone_size: few; d_call: .; j_call: TRBJ2-5; cdr3_nt: TGTGCCAGCAGCCGCCGGACAGTCCAAGAGACCCAGTACTTC; cdr3_aa: CASSRRTVQETQYF
v_call: TRBV27; clone_size: many; d_call: .; j_call: TRBJ2-7; cdr3_nt: TGTGCCAGCAGTCTTAATACGGCCTCGACGGGTTACGAGCAGTACTTC; cdr3_aa: CASSLNTASTGYEQYF
v_call: TRBV7-7; clone_size: many; d_call: .; j_call: TRBJ1-5; cdr3_nt: TGTGCTAGCAGCTTAGATCGGAATCAGCCCCAGCATTTT; cdr3_aa: CASSLDRNQPQHF
v_call: TRBV12-3/TRBV12-4; clone_size: many; d_call: .; j_call: TRBJ2-6; cdr3_nt: TGTGCCAGCAGCCCTAGGGGCGCTGGGGCCAACGTCCTGACTTTC; cdr3_aa: CASSPRGAGANVLTF
v_call: TRBV4-3; clone_size: .; d_call: TRBD2; j_call: TRBJ2-1; cdr3_nt: TGCGCCACCCCACGGGGGGATGAGCAGTTCTTC; cdr3_aa: CATPRGDEQFF
v_call: TRBV10-3; clone_size: many; d_call: .; j_call: TRBJ2-3; cdr3_nt: TGTGCCATCAGTCAGACGGAACAAAGCACAGATACGCAGTATTTT; cdr3_aa: CAISQTEQSTDTQYF
v_call: TRBV6-5; clone_size: once; d_call: TRBD2; j_call: TRBJ2-5; cdr3_nt: TGTGCCAGCAGCCGTAGCGGGAAACAAGAGACCCAGTACTTC; cdr3_aa: CASSRSGKQETQYF
v_call: TRBV6-2/TRBV6-3; clone_size: few; d_call: TRBD2; j_call: TRBJ2-2; cdr3_nt: TGTGCCAGCAGCGGGACTAGCGGCACCGGGGAGCTGTTTTTT; cdr3_aa: CASSGTSGTGELFF
v_call: TRBV5-1; clone_size: many; d_call: .; j_call: TRBJ2-1; cdr3_nt: TGCGCCAGCAGCTCAACTACCCAAAATGAGCAGTTCTTC; cdr3_aa: CASSSTTQNEQFF
v_call: TRBV29-1; clone_size: many; d_call: .; j_call: TRBJ1-1; cdr3_nt: TGCAGCGTTGAAGGTTATGAGGGGTATATGAACACTGAAGCTTTCTTT; cdr3_aa: CSVEGYEGYMNTEAFF
v_call: TRBV13; clone_size: few; d_call: TRBD1; j_call: TRBJ2-2; cdr3_nt: TGTGCCAGCACCATGGGACAGGGAATGTCCGGGGAGCTGTTTTTT; cdr3_aa: CASTMGQGMSGELFF
v_call: TRBV12-3/TRBV12-4; clone_size: many; d_call: .; j_call: TRBJ2-1; cdr3_nt: TGTGCCAGCAGTTTGGTGCGGGACAATGAGCAGTTCTTC; cdr3_aa: CASSLVRDNEQFF
v_call: TRBV24-1; clone_size: many; d_call: .; j_call: TRBJ2-1; cdr3_nt: TGTGCCACCAGCGGGGACGGGTACAATGAGCAGTTCTTC; cdr3_aa: CATSGDGYNEQFF
v_call: TRBV2; clone_size: few; d_call: TRBD2; j_call: TRBJ2-1; cdr3_nt: TGTGCCAGCAGTACTAGCGTCGCCTACAATGAGCAGTTCTTC; cdr3_aa: CASSTSVAYNEQFF
v_call: TRBV7-3; clone_size: .; d_call: .; j_call: TRBJ2-3; cdr3_nt: TGTGCCAGCAGCTTATCGAGGAATGCAGATACGCAGTATTTT; cdr3_aa: CASSLSRNADTQYF
v_call: TRBV20-1; clone_size: many; d_call: .; j_call: TRBJ2-7; cdr3_nt: TGCAGTGCGGAATTAGTTGTCGAGCAGTACTTC; cdr3_aa: CSAELVVEQYF
v_call: TRBV28; clone_size: many; d_call: .; j_call: TRBJ2-7; cdr3_nt: TGTGCCAGCAGGGGTAGTTGGACGGTAACCTACGAGCAGTACTTC; cdr3_aa: CASRGSWTVTYEQYF
v_call: TRBV4-2; clone_size: many; d_call: .; j_call: TRBJ1-5; cdr3_nt: TGTGCCAGCAGCCAAGGTAGACAGCCAGATCAGCCCCAGCATTTT; cdr3_aa: CASSQGRQPDQPQHF
v_call: TRBV19; clone_size: few; d_call: TRBD1; j_call: TRBJ2-4; cdr3_nt: TGTGCCAGTAGTCTATTGACAGGGGACATTCAGTACTTC; cdr3_aa: CASSLLTGDIQYF
v_call: TRBV11-2; clone_size: medium-sized; d_call: TRBD2; j_call: TRBJ2-1; cdr3_nt: TGTGCCAGCAGCTCCTTTTTAGCGGGAGGATCCAGTGAGCAGTTCTTC; cdr3_aa: CASSSFLAGGSSEQFF
v_call: TRBV7-9; clone_size: .; d_call: TRBD1; j_call: TRBJ1-2; cdr3_nt: TGTGCCAGCAGCTTCTCCGGGACAGGCGTAAATGGCTACACCTTC; cdr3_aa: CASSFSGTGVNGYTF
v_call: TRBV18; clone_size: many; d_call: TRBD2; j_call: TRBJ2-1; cdr3_nt: TGTGACAGCTCCCTAGGACTAGCGGGCTCCTACAATGAGCAGTTCTTC; cdr3_aa: CDSSLGLAGSYNEQFF
v_call: TRBV14; clone_size: .; d_call: .; j_call: TRBJ2-2; cdr3_nt: TGTGCCAGCAGCCAAGTTACCGTGGCCGGGGAGCTGTTTTTT; cdr3_aa: CASSQVTVAGELFF
v_call: TRBV28; clone_size: few; d_call: .; j_call: TRBJ2-7; cdr3_nt: TGTGCCAGCAGACAGCTAGCTTCCTGGTCCTACGAGCAGTACTTC; cdr3_aa: CASRQLASWSYEQYF
v_call: TRBV5-6; clone_size: many; d_call: .; j_call: TRBJ2-3; cdr3_nt: TGTGCCAGCAGCCCCAGGGTCCTCCGCACAGATACGCAGTATTTT; cdr3_aa: CASSPRVLRTDTQYF
v_call: TRBV28; clone_size: .; d_call: .; j_call: TRBJ1-1; cdr3_nt: TGTGCCAGCAGTTCAGGGGCAGGGATGAACACTGAAGCTTTCTTT; cdr3_aa: CASSSGAGMNTEAFF
v_call: TRBV7-2; clone_size: few; d_call: .; j_call: TRBJ1-1; cdr3_nt: TGTGCCAGCAGAAGGGGGGACGGCGGGGTCACTGAAGCTTTCTTT; cdr3_aa: CASRRGDGGVTEAFF
v_call: TRBV4-2; clone_size: many; d_call: TRBD2; j_call: TRBJ2-3; cdr3_nt: TGTGCCAGCAGCCAAGATTGGGGACTAGCGGGAGGAGATACGCAGTATTTT; cdr3_aa: CASSQDWGLAGGDTQYF
v_call: TRBV28; clone_size: .; d_call: TRBD2; j_call: TRBJ2-6; cdr3_nt: TGTGCCAGCAGCTCAAGTCTAGTGACTAGCGGGGACAGCTCTGGGGCCAACGTCCTGACTTTC; cdr3_aa: CASSSSLVTSGDSSGANVLTF
v_call: TRBV6-2/TRBV6-3; clone_size: many; d_call: .; j_call: TRBJ2-1; cdr3_nt: TGTGCCAGCAGTTACGAGGTACAAAACTACAATGAGCAGTTCTTC; cdr3_aa: CASSYEVQNYNEQFF
v_call: TRBV6-6; clone_size: many; d_call: .; j_call: TRBJ2-7; cdr3_nt: TGTGCCAGCACCGGACAGTCCTACGAGCAGTACTTC; cdr3_aa: CASTGQSYEQYF
v_call: TRBV19; clone_size: many; d_call: TRBD1; j_call: TRBJ2-1; cdr3_nt: TGTGCCAGCAACAGGGGTTCCGCCTACAATGAGCAGTTCTTC; cdr3_aa: CASNRGSAYNEQFF
v_call: TRBV7-6; clone_size: many; d_call: .; j_call: TRBJ1-2; cdr3_nt: TGTGCCAGCAGCGACACCGCCGGGGACTATGGCTACACCTTC; cdr3_aa: CASSDTAGDYGYTF
v_call: TRBV29-1; clone_size: many; d_call: .; j_call: TRBJ2-2; cdr3_nt: TGCAGCGTTGAATCGGGGACCCTAACCGGGGAGCTGTTTTTT; cdr3_aa: CSVESGTLTGELFF
v_call: TRBV12-3/TRBV12-4; clone_size: .; d_call: TRBD1; j_call: TRBJ2-5; cdr3_nt: TGTGCCAGCAGTTCGGGGACAGGGCCGTGGACCCAGTACTTC; cdr3_aa: CASSSGTGPWTQYF
v_call: TRBV7-9; clone_size: many; d_call: TRBD2; j_call: TRBJ2-1; cdr3_nt: TGTGCCAGCTCCCGGGTAGCGGGAGTTGATGAGCAGTTCTTC; cdr3_aa: CASSRVAGVDEQFF
v_call: TRBV12-3/TRBV12-4; clone_size: few; d_call: TRBD2; j_call: TRBJ2-2; cdr3_nt: TGTGCCAGCAGTCCACGATATAGCGGGAGAGCAGCCGGGGAGCTGTTTTTT; cdr3_aa: CASSPRYSGRAAGELFF
v_call: TRBV6-1; clone_size: few; d_call: .; j_call: TRBJ1-4; cdr3_nt: TGTGCCAGCAGTGCCGGCGGATCAGTCAATGAAAAACTGTTTTTT; cdr3_aa: CASSAGGSVNEKLFF
v_call: TRBV14; clone_size: many; d_call: .; j_call: TRBJ2-1; cdr3_nt: TGTGCCAGCAACCTCGGAGGGCCCAGTGAGCAGTTCTTC; cdr3_aa: CASNLGGPSEQFF
v_call: TRBV29-1; clone_size: few; d_call: .; j_call: TRBJ2-3; cdr3_nt: TGCAGCGCGGACGGGGCTAGCACAGATACGCAGTATTTT; cdr3_aa: CSADGASTDTQYF
v_call: TRBV28; clone_size: many; d_call: TRBD1; j_call: TRBJ2-3; cdr3_nt: TGTGCCAGCAGCCGCCGGGACAGGGACACAGATACGCAGTATTTT; cdr3_aa: CASSRRDRDTDTQYF
v_call: TRBV20-1; clone_size: many; d_call: .; j_call: TRBJ1-5; cdr3_nt: TGCAGTGCCCGCAGGGAGAATCAGCCCCAGCATTTT; cdr3_aa: CSARRENQPQHF
v_call: TRBV11-2; clone_size: many; d_call: .; j_call: TRBJ2-2; cdr3_nt: TGTGCCAGCAGGAGAATAAGGGGCGCGAACACCGGGGAGCTGTTTTTT; cdr3_aa: CASRRIRGANTGELFF